A single sample is the source of the 20 T cell receptor beta chains below, sequenced in a study of blood T cell repertoires in COVID-19. Sequencing used immunoSEQ multiplex PCR; TCRdb keeps in-frame clones, though not all of them. This sample has roughly 150,000 clones, with around nine tenths found just once. Sequences were obtained from peripheral blood. The receptors stem from a man aged 50-60 years who had recovered from COVID-19.

This rearrangement joins TRBV5-1 to TRBJ2-7; tentative D call: TRBD2 (6 bases). Germline V gene lookup returns CDR1 SGHRS and CDR2 YFSETQ. The length of the CDR3 is 15 residues. The V end was cut by 4 bases, the J end by 6 bases, with 20 bases between. The CDR3 nucleotides are TGCGCCAGCAGCCCGGGACCGGGAGCGTACCGCGAGCAGTACTTC. This encodes CASSPGPGAYREQYF.

The chain has TRBV19 and TRBJ2-1, with TRBD1 identical over 10 bases. The V gene end was trimmed by 3 bases and the J gene end by 6 bases; junction bases not matched to a gene: 2. Looked up from germline, CDR1 is LNHDA and CDR2 is SQIVND (reference sequence). The CDR3 has 14 residues. In DNA form, the CDR3 reads TGTGCCAGTAGTATGGGGACAGGGGTCAATGAGCAGTTCTTC. Protein: CASSMGTGVNEQFF.

The genes are TRBV11-2 and TRBJ1-2, with D possibly matching TRBD1 (5 bases). CDR1 and CDR2 from the germline V gene are SGHAT and FQNNGV. V lost 2 bases and J lost 0, with 16 bases in between. CDR3 length: 17 residues. The CDR3 is CASSLRPPGGANYGYTF. The CDR3 DNA reads as TGTGCCAGCAGCTTAAGGCCACCCGGGGGAGCTAACTATGGCTACACCTTC. Full variable domain (remainder filled in from reference TRBV11-2 and TRBJ1-2): EAGVAQSPRYKIIEKRQSVAFWCNPISGHATLYWYQQILGQGPKLLIQFQNNGVVDDSQLPKDRFSAERLKGVDSTLKIQPAKLEDSAVYLCASSLRPPGGANYGYTFGSGTRLTVV.

V and J are TRBV7-2 and TRBJ1-2; TRBD1 might be the D (6 bases). The CDR3 spans 18 residues. Trimming removed 1 base from V and 2 bases from J, with 20 bases in between. CDR1 SGHTA and CDR2 FQGNSA come from the germline V gene. CDR3 protein: CASSLVAGVGGLNYGYTF. The CDR3, as DNA: TGTGCCAGCAGCTTAGTAGCAGGGGTCGGGGGGCTCAACTATGGCTACACCTTC.

The chain recombines TRBV27 with TRBJ1-2; 9 positions match TRBD1. The germline V gene encodes CDR1 MNHEY and CDR2 SMNVEV (reference sequence). This CDR3 has 14 amino acids. V lost 6 bases, J lost 4 bases, and 6 bases stayed unmatched. CDR3 DNA sequence: TGTGCCAGCAGATTGGGACAGGGAATCTATGGCTACACCTTC. Protein product: CASRLGQGIYGYTF.

This clone occurred a few times. The J gene is TRBJ2-1, the V gene TRBV4-2, with D perhaps TRBD2 (7 bases). CDR1 and CDR2 (germline): LGHNA, YNFKEQ. V lost 0 bases to trimming and J lost 5 bases, with 14 bases between them. This CDR3 contains 16 residues. The CDR3 nucleotides read TGTGCCAGCAGCCAAGAGTGGGGGGGCAGTGACAATGAGCAGTTCTTC. This sequence encodes CASSQEWGGSDNEQFF.

The chain uses TRBV2 and TRBJ1-2; TRBD1 aligns across 9 bases. CDR1 is SNHLY and CDR2 is FYNNEI in the germline V gene. Trimming took 0 bases from V and 1 from J; bases not matched to a gene: 3. The length of the CDR3 is 16 residues. CDR3: CASSEAGTGINYGYTF. CDR3 bases: TGTGCCAGCAGTGAAGCGGGGACAGGGATTAACTATGGCTACACCTTC.

The rearrangement joins TRBV7-9 to TRBJ1-2; D is unclear. Trimming left V 5 bases short and J 4 bases short, with 8 bases between. Germline assignment: CDR1 SEHNR and CDR2 FQNEAQ (reference sequence). The CDR3 runs 12 residues. CDR3 DNA: TGTGCCAGCAGCCACGAGCGCTATGGCTACACCTTC. Translating it yields CASSHERYGYTF.

The chain employs TRBV28 and TRBJ1-5, with D perhaps matching TRBD1 (6 bases). The CDR3 runs to 16 residues. Germline V gene data show CDR1 as MDHEN and CDR2 as SYDVKM. The V end was cut by 2 bases, the J end by 4 bases, with 15 bases between. The CDR3 DNA sequence: TGTGCCAGCAGTTTACAGGGTACCAGGGGTAATCAGCCCCAGCATTTT. The encoded protein is CASSLQGTRGNQPQHF. Full variable domain (missing parts from reference TRBV28 and TRBJ1-5): DVKVTQSSRYLVKRTGEKVFLECVQDMDHENMFWYRQDPGLGLRLIYFSYDVKMKEKGDIPEGYSVSREKKERFSLILESASTNQTSMYLCASSLQGTRGNQPQHFGDGTRLSIL.

This chain connects TRBV16 to TRBJ1-3; tentative D call: TRBD1 (5 bases). The V end lost 4 bases, the J end lost 4 bases, and 11 bases lay between the germline ends. Germline lookup yields CDR1 KGHSY and CDR2 FQNENV. This CDR3 is 14 amino acids long. The CDR3 protein is CASSLRQMGNTIYF. CDR3 sequence (DNA): TGTGCCAGCAGCCTCCGACAGATGGGAAACACCATATATTTT.

The V and J genes are TRBV30 and TRBJ1-2, with 8 bases that match TRBD1. The V gene end was trimmed by 2 bases and the J gene end by 6 bases; junction bases not matched to a gene: 11. CDR3 size: 15 residues. CDR1 and CDR2 from the germline V gene are GTSNPN and SVGIG (reference sequence). The CDR3 region is CAWSSPRTGMDGYTF. CDR3 nucleotides: TGTGCCTGGAGTTCCCCTCGGACAGGGATGGATGGCTACACCTTC. Full variable domain (outside the CDR3, taken from reference TRBV30 and TRBJ1-2): SQTIHQWPATLVQPVGSPLSLECTVEGTSNPNLYWYRQAAGRGLQLLFYSVGIGQISSEVPQNLSASRPQDRQFILSSKKLLLSDSGFYLCAWSSPRTGMDGYTFGSGTRLTVV.

J is TRBJ1-1 and V is TRBV28, with D tentatively TRBD1 (5 bases). The CDR3 loop spans 14 amino acids. V was trimmed by 6 bases and J by 6 bases, leaving 17 bases between them. Germline V lookup: CDR1 MDHEN, CDR2 SYDVKM. The CDR3 DNA follows: TGTGCCAGCAGCCCCCTGGCAGGGATACCTGAAGCTTTCTTT. It codes for CASSPLAGIPEAFF.

The rearrangement links TRBV2 to TRBJ2-7, with D possibly being TRBD1 (5 bases). Deletions cut 5 bases from V and 1 base from J, with 6 bases between. This CDR3 spans 12 amino acids. The V gene's germline CDR1 is SNHLY and CDR2 FYNNEI. This CDR3 reads CASSRQSYEQYF. Written as DNA, the CDR3 is TGTGCCAGCAGTAGACAGTCCTACGAGCAGTACTTC.

V and J are TRBV5-1 and TRBJ1-1; no clear D. This CDR3 comprises 14 residues. V lost 1 base, J lost 3 bases, and 10 bases lay in between. CDR1 is SGHRS, CDR2 YFSETQ, per germline. As DNA, the CDR3 is TGCGCCAGCAGCTTGCGGGGTCTAGACACTGAAGCTTTCTTT. Residues: CASSLRGLDTEAFF.

This clone was counted only a few times. V is TRBV6-5 and J is TRBJ2-3, with D tentatively TRBD2 (6 bases). Trimming removed 4 bases from V and 0 bases from J, with 8 bases in between. This CDR3 has 14 amino acids. Germline CDR1 and CDR2: MNHEY and SVGAGI. CDR3 protein: CASSWDSSTDTQYF. CDR3 DNA sequence: TGTGCCAGCAGTTGGGACTCCAGCACAGATACGCAGTATTTT.

The chain couples TRBV6-5 to TRBJ1-5, with TRBD1 matching 7 bases. The CDR3 contains 13 residues. J was trimmed by 6 bases and V by 6 bases; bases with no gene match: 5. Germline V gene lookup returns CDR1 MNHEY and CDR2 SVGAGI. CDR3 bases: TGTGCCAGCAGCCAGACAGGGACTCAGCCCCAGCATTTT. This encodes CASSQTGTQPQHF.

The chain couples TRBV9 to TRBJ2-7, with 12 bases matching TRBD1. The V segment lost 0 bases and the J segment 0 bases; nucleotides outside the gene matches: 7. The CDR3 is 18 residues long. In germline, CDR1 is SGDLS, CDR2 YYNGEE. For the CDR3, the DNA is TGTGCCAGCAGCGTAGCCGGGACAGGGGGCCTGAACTCCTACGAGCAGTACTTC. Translating it yields CASSVAGTGGLNSYEQYF.

CDR3 residues: CAIAGGNTGELFF. The CDR3 DNA is TGTGCCATAGCAGGGGGGAACACCGGGGAGCTGTTTTTT. This chain joins TRBV2 and TRBJ2-2; 7 nucleotides agree with TRBD1. The CDR3 extends over 13 amino acids. The trim removed 10 bases at V and 1 base at J, leaving 3 bases unmatched. CDR1 is SNHLY, CDR2 FYNNEI, per germline.

This chain uses TRBV18 with TRBJ2-5; D is perhaps TRBD1 (5 bases). Germline V gives CDR1 KGHSH, CDR2 LQKENI. This CDR3 region has 18 residues. Trimming removed 3 bases from V and 1 base from J, with 21 bases in between. Here the CDR3 reads CASSPVVIGALAQETQYF. CDR3 DNA sequence: TGTGCCAGCTCACCGGTCGTCATTGGGGCTCTGGCCCAAGAGACCCAGTACTTC.

The chain is built from TRBV6-6 and TRBJ2-1; 14 positions match TRBD2. The CDR3 consists of 19 residues. Germline CDR1 MNHNY, CDR2 SVGAGI (reference sequence). V was clipped by 5 bases and J by 0 bases; unmatched bases: 9. The CDR3 sequence is CASSPSTSGRAPSYNEQFF. The CDR3 bases are TGTGCCAGCAGTCCCTCGACTAGCGGGAGGGCTCCCTCCTACAATGAGCAGTTCTTC.